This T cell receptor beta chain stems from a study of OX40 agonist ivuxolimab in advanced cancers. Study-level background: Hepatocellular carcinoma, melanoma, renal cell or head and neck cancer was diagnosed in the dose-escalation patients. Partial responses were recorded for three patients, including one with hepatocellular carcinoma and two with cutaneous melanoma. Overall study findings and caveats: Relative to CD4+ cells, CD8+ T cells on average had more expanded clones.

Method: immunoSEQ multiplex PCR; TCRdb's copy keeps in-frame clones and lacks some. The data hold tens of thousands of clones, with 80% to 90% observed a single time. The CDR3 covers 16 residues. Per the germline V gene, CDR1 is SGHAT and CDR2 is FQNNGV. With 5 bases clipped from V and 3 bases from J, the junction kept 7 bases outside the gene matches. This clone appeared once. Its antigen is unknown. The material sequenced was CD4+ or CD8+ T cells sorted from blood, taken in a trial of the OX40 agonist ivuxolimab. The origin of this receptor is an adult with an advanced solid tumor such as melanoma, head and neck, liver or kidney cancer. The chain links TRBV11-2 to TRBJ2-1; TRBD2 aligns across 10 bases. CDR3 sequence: CASSPRLAGVYNEQFF. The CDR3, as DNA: TGTGCCAGCAGCCCGCGACTAGCGGGTGTCTACAATGAGCAGTTCTTC.